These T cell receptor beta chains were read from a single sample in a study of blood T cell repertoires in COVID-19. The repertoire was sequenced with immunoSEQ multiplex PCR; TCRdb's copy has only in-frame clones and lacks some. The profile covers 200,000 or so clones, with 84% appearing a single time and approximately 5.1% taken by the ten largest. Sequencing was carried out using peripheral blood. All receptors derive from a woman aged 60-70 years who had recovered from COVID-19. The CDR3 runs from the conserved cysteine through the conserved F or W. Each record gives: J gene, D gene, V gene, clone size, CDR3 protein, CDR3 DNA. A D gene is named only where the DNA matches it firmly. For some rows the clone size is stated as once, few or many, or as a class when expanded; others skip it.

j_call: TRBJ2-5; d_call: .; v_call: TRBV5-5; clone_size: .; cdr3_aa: CASSLASGEGETQYF; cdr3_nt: TGTGCCAGCAGCTTGGCTTCAGGGGAGGGGGAGACCCAGTACTTC
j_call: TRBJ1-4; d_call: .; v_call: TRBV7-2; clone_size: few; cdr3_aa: CASSPGTRNEKLFF; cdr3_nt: TGTGCCAGCAGCCCCGGGACACGTAATGAAAAACTGTTTTTT
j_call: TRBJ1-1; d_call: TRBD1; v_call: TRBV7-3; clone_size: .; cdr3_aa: CASSGQGVSEAFF; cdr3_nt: TGTGCCAGCAGCGGACAGGGGGTTTCTGAAGCTTTCTTT
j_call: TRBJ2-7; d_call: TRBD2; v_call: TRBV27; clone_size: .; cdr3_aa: CASSFQERISGGAHEQYF; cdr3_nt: TGTGCCAGCAGTTTCCAGGAACGTATTAGCGGGGGGGCCCACGAGCAGTACTTC
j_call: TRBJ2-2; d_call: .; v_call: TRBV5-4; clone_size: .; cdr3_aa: CASSLKQGFNGELFF; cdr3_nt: TGTGCCAGCAGCTTGAAACAGGGTTTCAACGGGGAGCTGTTTTTT
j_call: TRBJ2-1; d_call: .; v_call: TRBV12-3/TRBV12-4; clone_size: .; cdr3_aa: CASSTHNEQFF; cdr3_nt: TGTGCCAGCAGTACACATAATGAGCAGTTCTTC
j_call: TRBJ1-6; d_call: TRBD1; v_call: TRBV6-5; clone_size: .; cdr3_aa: CASSSLRQGQNSPLHF; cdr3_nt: TGTGCCAGCAGTTCCTTAAGACAGGGTCAGAATTCACCCCTCCACTTT
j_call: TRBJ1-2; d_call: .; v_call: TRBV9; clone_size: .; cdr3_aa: CASSVATGRISDGYTF; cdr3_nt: TGTGCCAGCAGCGTAGCTACAGGTCGGATTTCCGATGGCTACACCTTC
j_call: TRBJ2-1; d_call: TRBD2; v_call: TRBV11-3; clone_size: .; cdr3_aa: CASSPGLVAYNEQFF; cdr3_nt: TGTGCCAGCAGCCCGGGACTAGTAGCCTACAATGAGCAGTTCTTC
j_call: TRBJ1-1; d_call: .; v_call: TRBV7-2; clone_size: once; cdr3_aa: CASSFGGALNTEAFF; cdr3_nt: TGTGCCAGCAGCTTTGGGGGGGCCCTGAACACTGAAGCTTTCTTT
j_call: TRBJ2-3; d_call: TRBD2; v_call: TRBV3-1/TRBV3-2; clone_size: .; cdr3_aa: CASSQLAGGIDTQYF; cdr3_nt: TGTGCCAGCAGCCAACTAGCGGGGGGGATAGATACGCAGTATTTT
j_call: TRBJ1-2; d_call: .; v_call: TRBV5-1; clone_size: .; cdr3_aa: CASSLDSYGYTF; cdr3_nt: TGCGCCAGCAGCTTGGACAGCTATGGCTACACCTTC
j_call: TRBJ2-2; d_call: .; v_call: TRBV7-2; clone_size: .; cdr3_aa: CASSLVGGRRTGELFF; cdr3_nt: TGTGCCAGCAGCTTAGTGGGCGGGCGACGGACCGGGGAGCTGTTTTTT
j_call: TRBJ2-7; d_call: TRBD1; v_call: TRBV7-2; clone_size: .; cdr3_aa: CASSRDRGEQYF; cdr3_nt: TGTGCCAGCAGCCGGGACAGGGGCGAGCAGTACTTC
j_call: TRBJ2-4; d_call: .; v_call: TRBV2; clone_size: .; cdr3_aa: CASSDPDSGNIQYF; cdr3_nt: TGTGCCAGCAGTGATCCCGACAGCGGGAACATTCAGTACTTC
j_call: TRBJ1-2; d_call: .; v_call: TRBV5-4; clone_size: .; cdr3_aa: CASSLGLGAPNYGYTF; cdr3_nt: TGTGCCAGCAGCTTGGGGCTGGGAGCTCCTAACTATGGCTACACCTTC
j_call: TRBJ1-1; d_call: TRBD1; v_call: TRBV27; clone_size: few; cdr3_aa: CASSILPAGGRTEAFF; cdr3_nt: TGTGCCAGCAGTATACTCCCTGCAGGGGGTCGCACTGAAGCTTTCTTT
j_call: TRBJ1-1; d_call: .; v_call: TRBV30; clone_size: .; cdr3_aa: CAWIPRGPEAFF; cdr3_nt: TGTGCCTGGATCCCCCGTGGGCCTGAAGCTTTCTTT
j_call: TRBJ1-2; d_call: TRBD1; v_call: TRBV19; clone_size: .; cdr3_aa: CASIPGQGGGYTF; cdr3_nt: TGTGCCAGTATCCCGGGACAGGGCGGAGGCTACACCTTC
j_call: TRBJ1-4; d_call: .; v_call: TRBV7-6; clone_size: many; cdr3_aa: CASSLLGGTNEKLFF; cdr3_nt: TGTGCCAGCAGCCTTTTAGGCGGGACTAATGAAAAACTGTTTTTT
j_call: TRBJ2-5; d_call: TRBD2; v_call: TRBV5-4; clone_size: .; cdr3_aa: CASSLRLAGGETQYF; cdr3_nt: TGTGCCAGCAGCTTGAGACTAGCGGGGGGCGAGACCCAGTACTTC
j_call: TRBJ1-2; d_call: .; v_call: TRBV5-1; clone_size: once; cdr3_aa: CASSLLDSSYGYTF; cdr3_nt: TGCGCCAGCAGCCTTCTGGACAGCTCCTATGGCTACACCTTC
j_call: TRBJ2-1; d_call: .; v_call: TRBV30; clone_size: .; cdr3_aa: CAWDFVTVNEQFF; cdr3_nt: TGTGCCTGGGATTTTGTTACTGTTAATGAGCAGTTCTTC
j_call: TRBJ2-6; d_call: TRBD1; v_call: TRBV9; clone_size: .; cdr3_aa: CASARQGAGANVLTF; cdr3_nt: TGTGCCAGCGCAAGACAGGGGGCTGGGGCCAACGTCCTGACTTTC
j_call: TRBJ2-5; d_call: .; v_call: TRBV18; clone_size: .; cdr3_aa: CASSPGAGETQYF; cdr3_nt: TGTGCCAGCTCACCTGGGGCCGGGGAGACCCAGTACTTC
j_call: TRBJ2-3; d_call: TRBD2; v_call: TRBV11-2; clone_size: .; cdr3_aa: CASSLGFLAGGTDTQYF; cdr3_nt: TGTGCCAGCAGCTTAGGATTTCTAGCGGGGGGGACGGATACGCAGTATTTT
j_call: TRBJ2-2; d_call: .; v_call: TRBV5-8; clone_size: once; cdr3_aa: CASIYQISTGELFF; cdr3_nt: TGTGCCAGCATATATCAGATTTCCACCGGGGAGCTGTTTTTT
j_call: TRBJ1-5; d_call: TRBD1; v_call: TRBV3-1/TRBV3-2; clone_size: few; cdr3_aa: CASSLTGDQPQHF; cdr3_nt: TGTGCCAGCAGCCTTACAGGGGACCAGCCCCAGCATTTT
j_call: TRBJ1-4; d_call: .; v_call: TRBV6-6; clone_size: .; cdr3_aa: CASSPRWGDEKLFF; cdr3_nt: TGTGCCAGCAGCCCACGATGGGGAGATGAAAAACTGTTTTTT
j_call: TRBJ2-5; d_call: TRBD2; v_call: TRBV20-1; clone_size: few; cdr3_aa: CSASGSGGFWAQYF; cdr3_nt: TGCAGTGCTAGTGGGAGCGGGGGTTTTTGGGCCCAGTACTTC
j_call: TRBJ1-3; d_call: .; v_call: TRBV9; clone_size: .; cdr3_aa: CASSVEGGLPFSGNTIYF; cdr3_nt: TGTGCCAGCAGCGTAGAGGGGGGACTACCATTCTCTGGAAACACCATATATTTT
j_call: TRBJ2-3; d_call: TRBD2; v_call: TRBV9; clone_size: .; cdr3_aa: CASSAASGNLASTDTQYF; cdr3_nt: TGTGCCAGCAGCGCGGCTAGCGGGAACCTTGCTAGCACAGATACGCAGTATTTT
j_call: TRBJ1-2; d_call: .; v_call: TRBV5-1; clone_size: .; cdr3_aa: CASSLGTGWGYGYTF; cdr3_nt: TGCGCCAGCAGCTTGGGTACAGGGTGGGGCTATGGCTACACCTTC
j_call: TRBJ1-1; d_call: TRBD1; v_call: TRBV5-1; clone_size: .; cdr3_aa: CASSPLQGSGTEAFF; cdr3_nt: TGCGCCAGCAGCCCATTACAGGGGTCGGGGACTGAAGCTTTCTTT
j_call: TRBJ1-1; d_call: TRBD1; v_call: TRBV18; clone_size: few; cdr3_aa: CASSPPLGQITEAFF; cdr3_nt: TGTGCCAGCTCACCACCGTTGGGACAGATCACTGAAGCTTTCTTT
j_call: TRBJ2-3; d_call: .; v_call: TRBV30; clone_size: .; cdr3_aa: CAWSPVGGPDTQYF; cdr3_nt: TGTGCCTGGTCCCCGGTGGGGGGGCCAGATACGCAGTATTTT
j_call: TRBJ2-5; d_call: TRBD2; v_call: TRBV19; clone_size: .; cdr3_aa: CASTTSGGTQYF; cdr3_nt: TGTGCCAGTACGACCTCGGGGGGGACCCAGTACTTC
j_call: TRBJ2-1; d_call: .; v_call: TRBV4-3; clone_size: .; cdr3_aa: CASSQRAARGNEQFF; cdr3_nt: TGCGCCAGCAGCCAAAGGGCCGCCAGGGGAAATGAGCAGTTCTTC
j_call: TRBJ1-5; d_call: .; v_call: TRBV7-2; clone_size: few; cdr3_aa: CASSFSTVSNQPQHF; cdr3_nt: TGTGCCAGCAGCTTCTCGACAGTTAGCAATCAGCCCCAGCATTTT
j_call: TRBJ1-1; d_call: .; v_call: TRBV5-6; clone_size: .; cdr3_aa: CASSLQNTEAFF; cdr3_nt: TGTGCCAGCAGCTTGCAGAACACTGAAGCTTTCTTT
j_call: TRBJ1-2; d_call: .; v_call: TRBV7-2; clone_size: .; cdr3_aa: CASSPTGGLIYGYTF; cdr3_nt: TGTGCCAGCAGCCCGACGGGGGGGCTCATCTATGGCTACACCTTC
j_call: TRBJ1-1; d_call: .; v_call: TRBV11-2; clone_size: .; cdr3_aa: CASSLGQGRGAFF; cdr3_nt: TGTGCCAGCAGCTTGGGGCAGGGGCGCGGGGCTTTCTTT